The 13 T cell receptor beta chains in this list originate from one sample, sequenced in a study of shared clonotypes between healthy human individuals. The method was immunoSEQ multiplex PCR; TCRdb's version includes in-frame clones alone and lacks a portion of them. Found here are approximately 2,000,000 clones, 85% to 95% of them singletons; the top ten hold 0.37%. Sequencing was performed on naive CD4+ T cells from PBMCs. Sample subset: CD45RA+ positively selected. Receptors were obtained from a man between 18 and 29 years old in good health. Some clones in this sample may be carry-over from other donors' samples.

The chain has TRBV13 and TRBJ1-1; perhaps TRBD1 as D (6 bases). Trimming took off 5 bases at V and 5 bases at J, with 21 bases between the two ends. Germline loops: CDR1 PRHDT, CDR2 FYEKMQ (reference sequence). CDR3 length equals 16 residues. CDR3 region: CASSPRGGALFTEAFF. The CDR3 coding sequence is TGTGCCAGCAGCCCCCGTGGGGGGGCGCTTTTTACTGAAGCTTTCTTT.

Written as DNA, the CDR3 is TGTGCCAGCAGCTCCCGGACTAACAATGAGCAGTTCTTC. As protein: CASSSRTNNEQFF. The chain employs TRBV5-4 and TRBJ2-1; a possible D gene is TRBD2 (6 bases). Germline CDR1 SGHNT, CDR2 YYREEE (reference sequence). Trimming removed 3 bases from V and 5 bases from J, with 9 bases in between. This CDR3 region has 13 residues.

The V call is TRBV11-3, the J call TRBJ2-2, with TRBD2 identical over 7 bases. The V segment lost 0 bases and the J segment 5 bases; nucleotides outside the gene matches: 6. The CDR3 contains 16 residues. Looked up from germline, CDR1 is SGHNT and CDR2 is YENEEA. Here the CDR3 reads CASSLDLGGGTGELFF. The DNA of the CDR3 is TGTGCCAGCAGCTTAGATCTCGGGGGAGGGACCGGGGAGCTGTTTTTT.

V gene TRBV29-1 combines with J gene TRBJ2-7; possible D gene TRBD2, 5 bases. V was clipped by 4 bases and J by 2 bases, with 9 bases between them. CDR1 and CDR2 from the germline V gene are SQVTM and ANQGSEA. The CDR3 length is 12 residues. CDR3 in DNA: TGCAGCGTTGCCCGGGGTACCTACGAGCAGTACTTC. This codes for CSVARGTYEQYF.

The V call is TRBV25-1, the J call TRBJ1-4, with 7 bases fitting TRBD1. The V gene's germline CDR1 is MGHDK and CDR2 SYGVNS. The CDR3 runs to 18 residues. Losses at the gene ends were 0 bases for V and 4 bases for J; bases not matched to a gene: 11. The CDR3 bases are TGTGCCAGCAGTGAATATCTCCCAGGGTCAGGGGGTAATGAAAAACTGTTTTTT. Protein sequence: CASSEYLPGSGGNEKLFF.

The DNA of the CDR3 is TGTGCCAGCAGCCCGAGACTCGGGGATTCACCCCTCCACTTT. Encoded protein: CASSPRLGDSPLHF. The chain combines TRBV28 with TRBJ1-6; no reliable D call. The CDR3 length is 14 residues. V was cut by 6 bases and J by 8 bases, with 14 bases left in between. Germline-derived CDR1 and CDR2 are MDHEN and SYDVKM.

Remarks on this clone: This same CDR3 is encoded by further DNA sequences in the sample. This chain joins TRBV7-2 and TRBJ2-5; D perhaps matches TRBD1 (5 bases). The CDR3 contains 13 residues. Germline loops: CDR1 SGHTA, CDR2 FQGNSA. The ends were cut back, 5 bases at V and 4 bases at J, with 11 bases in the middle. The CDR3 nucleotides read TGTGCCAGCAGCCCCCGCCAGGGAGAGACCCAGTACTTC. It is translated as CASSPRQGETQYF.

The CDR3 bases are TGTGCCAGCAGTGATGTGGGCGGCTGGGATCCCTACACCTTC. This sequence encodes CASSDVGGWDPYTF. J is TRBJ1-2 and V is TRBV2; D remains unclear. Trimming removed 3 bases at V and 10 bases at J, with 18 bases between. The CDR3 sequence is 14 residues long. Germline CDR1 reads SNHLY; CDR2 reads FYNNEI.

On this clone: Distinct nucleotide sequences in the sample also encode this CDR3. The rearrangement uses TRBV19 and TRBJ2-7; 9 nucleotides agree with TRBD1. The germline V gene encodes CDR1 LNHDA and CDR2 SQIVND (reference sequence). J was trimmed by 2 bases and V by 4 bases; bases with no gene match: 6. The CDR3 loop spans 15 amino acids. This CDR3 is CASSTSGTGTYEQYF. CDR3 nucleotides: TGTGCCAGTAGTACTTCCGGGACAGGGACCTACGAGCAGTACTTC.

About this clone itself: Other DNA sequences from this sample encode an identical CDR3 as well. The chain combines TRBV19 with TRBJ2-7; 7 bases are shared with TRBD1. After removal of 4 bases from V and 0 bases from J, the junction contained 3 bases not matched to a gene. The V gene's germline CDR1 is LNHDA and CDR2 SQIVND (reference sequence). There are 14 residues in the CDR3. CDR3 sequence: CASSRQGSSYEQYF. The CDR3 DNA is TGTGCCAGTAGTAGACAGGGAAGCTCCTACGAGCAGTACTTC.

J is TRBJ2-1 and V is TRBV6-1, with 8 bases identical to TRBD2. There are 15 residues in the CDR3. Trimming took 6 bases from V and 5 from J; bases not matched to a gene: 9. The germline V gene has CDR1 MNHNS and CDR2 SASEGT. This CDR3 is CASSESGSPHNEQFF. CDR3 nucleotides: TGTGCCAGCAGCGAAAGCGGGAGCCCCCACAATGAGCAGTTCTTC.

This chain uses TRBV6-5 with TRBJ1-2, with TRBD1 matching 11 bases. The germline CDR1 and CDR2 sequences are MNHEY and SVGAGI. J lost 9 bases, V lost 5 bases, and 8 bases had no gene match. There are 14 residues in the CDR3. CDR3: CASSVTGTGGSYTF. As DNA, the CDR3 is TGTGCCAGCAGTGTAACCGGGACAGGGGGTAGCTACACCTTC.

V and J are TRBV2 and TRBJ2-1, with D possibly being TRBD2 (5 bases). Germline-derived CDR1 and CDR2 are SNHLY and FYNNEI. The CDR3 has 15 amino acids. V lost 2 bases to trimming and J lost 4 bases, with 12 bases between them. DNA of the CDR3: TGTGCCAGCAGTGAAAGGAGCGGAGCTTACAATGAGCAGTTCTTC. The encoded protein is CASSERSGAYNEQFF.